What follows are 12 T cell receptor beta chains derived from one specimen sequenced in a study of human T cells and chemical hapten exposure. Using its own MiXCR run on the RACE reads, TCRdb lists one record per CDR3 protein. The table shows 360,000 or so distinct CDR3 sequences, with just under 6.5% occurring only once. Time point: patch test 2, 6 weeks after DPC sensitization. Specified treatment: therapeutic diphenylcyclopropenone sensitization with weekly scalp DPC. This material consisted of whole blood, taken in connection with sensitization to the hapten diphenylcyclopropenone (DPC). These receptors were obtained from a woman aged 18-29 years with alopecia areata. Some clones in this sample may be carry-over from other donors' samples.

This clonotype was seen at least ten times. The rearrangement uses TRBV5-5 and TRBJ2-5; the match to TRBD1 covers 9 bases. Per germline, CDR1 SGHKS and CDR2 YYEKEE (reference sequence). The CDR3 is made up of 14 amino acids. After removal of 3 bases from V and 4 bases from J, the junction contained 4 bases not matched to a gene. Here the CDR3 reads CASSWGQGRETQYF. DNA for the CDR3: TGTGCCAGCAGCTGGGGACAGGGTAGAGAGACCCAGTACTTC. Full variable domain (rest looked up from reference TRBV5-5 and TRBJ2-5): DAGVTQSPTHLIKTRGQQVTLRCSPISGHKSVSWYQQVLGQGPQFIFQYYEKEERGRGNFPDRFSARQFPNYSSELNVNALLLGDSALYLCASSWGQGRETQYFGPGTRLLVL.

This clonotype has a count of ten or more. Here the CDR3 reads CSARDPVAPNTIYF. In nucleotides, the CDR3 is TGCAGTGCCCGGGACCCCGTCGCCCCAAACACCATATATTTT. The chain couples TRBV20-1 to TRBJ1-3; tentatively, D is TRBD1 (5 bases). With 6 bases removed from V and 6 bases from J, the gap between germline ends came to 18 bases. Germline loops: CDR1 DFQATT, CDR2 SNEGSKA (reference sequence). CDR3 length equals 14 residues.

The sample holds a few counts of this clonotype. The rearrangement joins TRBV6-5 to TRBJ1-2; possibly TRBD1 for D (5 bases). Trimming shortened V by 6 bases and J by 4 bases, and 15 bases separated the two germline ends. Looked up from germline, CDR1 is MNHEY and CDR2 is SVGAGI. This CDR3 is built from 14 residues. CDR3 nucleotide sequence: TGTGCCAGCAGCTCGCGGGGGTCTGGCTATGGCTACACCTTC. Protein sequence: CASSSRGSGYGYTF.

The table lists this clonotype with a few counts. The J gene is TRBJ2-5, the V gene TRBV18; the D gene could be TRBD1 or TRBD2 (5 bases each). V lost 0 bases and J 1 base, leaving 9 bases between the germline ends. Germline loops: CDR1 KGHSH, CDR2 LQKENI. The CDR3 extends over 15 amino acids. The chain's CDR3 is CASSPPGRIQETQYF. The DNA for the CDR3 is TGTGCCAGCTCACCACCGGGACGGATCCAAGAGACCCAGTACTTC.

This clonotype was picked up many times. The chain carries TRBV7-2 and TRBJ2-2, with unresolved D. The V and J ends lost 5 bases and 6 bases respectively, with 13 bases between them. The CDR3 length is 14 residues. CDR1 is SGHTA, CDR2 FQGNSA, per germline. The CDR3 loop reads CASSPLLLPGELFF. CDR3 sequence (DNA): TGTGCCAGCAGCCCTCTTCTCCTCCCCGGGGAGCTGTTTTTT.

In its sample, this clonotype was seen many times. Relative to the germline gene, one junction end is altered; a read error may explain this. The V call is TRBV12-3 or TRBV12-4, the J call TRBJ1-5, with D possibly TRBD1 on 6 matching bases. This CDR3 has 12 amino acids. The DNA of the CDR3 is TGTGCCAGCAGCTTAGGGGGTCAGCCCCAGCATTTT. It translates to CASSLGGQPQHF.

V is TRBV7-2 and J is TRBJ1-1; perhaps TRBD1 as D (6 bases). The CDR3 spans 13 residues. V lost 4 bases to trimming and J lost 4 bases, with 10 bases between them. From germline, CDR1 is SGHTA and CDR2 FQGNSA. As DNA, the CDR3 is TGTGCCAGCAGCTATATACAGGGCACTGAAGCTTTCTTT. This sequence encodes CASSYIQGTEAFF.

V is TRBV20-1 and J is TRBJ1-1; TRBD1 is a possible D gene (5 bases). The V gene lost 4 bases and the J gene lost 0 bases, with 12 bases spanning the gap. The CDR3 consists of 14 residues. Germline CDR1 reads DFQATT; CDR2 reads SNEGSKA (reference sequence). CDR3 sequence reads: CSAKGTTMNTEAFF. CDR3 sequence (DNA): TGCAGTGCTAAGGGGACCACAATGAACACTGAAGCTTTCTTT.

This clonotype has a handful of counts. This chain connects TRBV13 to TRBJ2-3; 7 bases line up with TRBD2. The germline CDR1 and CDR2 sequences are PRHDT and FYEKMQ (reference sequence). The CDR3 has 13 amino acids. V lost 7 bases and J lost 4; bases outside the gene matches: 5. The chain's CDR3 is CASNQGGADTQYF. In DNA form, the CDR3 reads TGTGCCAGCAACCAGGGAGGGGCAGATACGCAGTATTTT. Together with reference TRBV13 and TRBJ2-3, the CDR3 gives the full variable domain: AAGVIQSPRHLIKEKRETATLKCYPIPRHDTVYWYQQGPGQDPQFLISFYEKMQSDKGSIPDRFSAQQFSDYHSELNMSSLELGDSALYFCASNQGGADTQYFGPGTRLTVL.

This clonotype showed up many times. This rearrangement joins TRBV28 to TRBJ1-1, with 12 nucleotides matching TRBD1. The CDR3 has 16 amino acids. Germline V gene data show CDR1 as MDHEN and CDR2 as SYDVKM. V dropped 2 bases and J dropped 6; count of bases not matched to a gene: 7. CDR3 in DNA: TGTGCCAGCAGTTTAGGGACAGGGGGCGGCGTAGCTGAAGCTTTCTTT. As protein: CASSLGTGGGVAEAFF.

The chain has TRBV29-1 and TRBJ2-7, with 8 bases matching TRBD1. Germline V gene lookup returns CDR1 SQVTM and CDR2 ANQGSEA. CDR3 length: 13 amino acids. V lost 6 bases to trimming and J lost 5 bases; unmatched junction nucleotides: 9. For the CDR3, the DNA is TGCAGCGTGACCGGGACAGGCGGGGACGAGCAGTACTTC. Protein sequence: CSVTGTGGDEQYF.

The rearrangement links TRBV6-2 or TRBV6-3 to TRBJ2-2; D gene ambiguous. Trimming stripped 5 bases from V and 11 bases from J, with 12 bases between. The CDR3 is 12 residues long. From germline, CDR1 is MNHEY and CDR2 SVGEGT. CDR3 nucleotides: TGTGCCAGCAGTGAAAGGGCTCGAGAGCTGTTTTTT. Protein: CASSERARELFF.